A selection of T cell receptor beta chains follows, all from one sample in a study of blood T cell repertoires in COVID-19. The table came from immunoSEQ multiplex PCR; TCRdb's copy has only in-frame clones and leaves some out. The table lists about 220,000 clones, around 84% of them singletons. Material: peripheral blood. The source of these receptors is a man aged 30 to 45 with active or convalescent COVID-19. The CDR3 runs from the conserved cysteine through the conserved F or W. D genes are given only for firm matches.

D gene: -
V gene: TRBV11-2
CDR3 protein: CASSLSPSYEQYF

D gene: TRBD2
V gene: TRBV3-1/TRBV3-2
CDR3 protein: CASSQDRGAGGETQYF

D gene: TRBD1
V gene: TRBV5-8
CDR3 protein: CASSWLGTGLLGGTEAFF

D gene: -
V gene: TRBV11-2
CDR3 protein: CASSPQRTASTGELFF

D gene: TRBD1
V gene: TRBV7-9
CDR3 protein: CAIPGQGYNEQFF

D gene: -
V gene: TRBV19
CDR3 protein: CASSIRGTQETQYF

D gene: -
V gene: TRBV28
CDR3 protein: CASSLRPDRAEAFF

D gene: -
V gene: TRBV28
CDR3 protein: CASRSSTEAFF

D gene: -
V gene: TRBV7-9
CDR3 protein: CASSPGGSEKLFF

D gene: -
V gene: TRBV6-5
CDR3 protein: CASSTRNEQFF

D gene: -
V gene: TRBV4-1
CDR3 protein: CASSQAFPPELNEKLFF

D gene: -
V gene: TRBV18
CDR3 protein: CASSPFQGGNGDIQYF

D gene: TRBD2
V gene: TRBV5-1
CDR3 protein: CASWGGGAVQETQYF

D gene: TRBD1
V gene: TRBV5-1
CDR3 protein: CASSLDGRGQETQYF

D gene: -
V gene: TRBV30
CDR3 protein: CAWSRQENGYTF

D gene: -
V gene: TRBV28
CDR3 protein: CASSLQGWGYTF

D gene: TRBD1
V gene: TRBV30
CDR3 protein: CAWSVGTGWETDTQYF

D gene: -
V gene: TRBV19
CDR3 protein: CASSLLDRDNSPLHF

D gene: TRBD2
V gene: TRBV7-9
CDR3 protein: CASSLSGLAGVLMFF

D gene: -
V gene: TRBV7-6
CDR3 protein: CASSLLKGGESPLHF

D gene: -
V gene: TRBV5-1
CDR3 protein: CASSLEGRTVSNSPLHF

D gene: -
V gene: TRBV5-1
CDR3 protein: CASSGSPGQPQHF

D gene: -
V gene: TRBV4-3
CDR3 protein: CASSRAGDYNEQFF

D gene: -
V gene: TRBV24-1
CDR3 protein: CATSDSGLGYTF

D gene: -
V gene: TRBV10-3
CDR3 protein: CASMGGLNQPQHF

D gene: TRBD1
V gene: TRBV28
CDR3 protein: CASSLRDRVVDGKLFF

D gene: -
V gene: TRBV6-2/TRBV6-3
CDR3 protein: CASSPLFANEQFF

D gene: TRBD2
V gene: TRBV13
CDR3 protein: CASSSGRDTQYF

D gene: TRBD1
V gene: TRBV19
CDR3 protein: CASTDRGQPQHF

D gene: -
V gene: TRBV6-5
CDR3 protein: CASRPTGHGEKLFF

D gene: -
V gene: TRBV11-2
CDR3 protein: CASSLTGGTTGNTIYF

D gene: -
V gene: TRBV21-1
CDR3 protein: CASSKAEVAGYSGANVLTF

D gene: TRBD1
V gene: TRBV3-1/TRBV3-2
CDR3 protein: CASSQTGGLNEQYF

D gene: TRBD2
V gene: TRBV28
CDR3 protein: CASSFPVQRDSPQETQYF

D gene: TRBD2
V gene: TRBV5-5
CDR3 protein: CASSPGTISYNEQFF

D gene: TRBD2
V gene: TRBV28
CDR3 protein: CASSFPSSGRNEQFF

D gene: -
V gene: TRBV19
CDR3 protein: CASSIAGDYYEQYF

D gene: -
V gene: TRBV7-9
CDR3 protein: CASSPIWPGLGGEKLFF

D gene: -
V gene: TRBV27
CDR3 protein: CASRRKFEETQYF

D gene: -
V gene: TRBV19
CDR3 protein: CASSIAETGEQYF

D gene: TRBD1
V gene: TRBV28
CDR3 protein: CASSSGQGRGQPQHF

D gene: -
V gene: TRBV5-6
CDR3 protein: CASSERSTDTQYF

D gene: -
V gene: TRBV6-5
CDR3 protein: CASSYSTRTEQFF

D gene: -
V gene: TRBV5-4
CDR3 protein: CASSFIGVSTEAFF

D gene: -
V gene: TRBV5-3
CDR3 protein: CARSFSDSNQPQHF

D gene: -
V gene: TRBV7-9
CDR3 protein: CASSSGQSPQYF

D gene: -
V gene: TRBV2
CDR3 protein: CASSEVSSGNTIYF

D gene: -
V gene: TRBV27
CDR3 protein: CASARGRGEKLFF

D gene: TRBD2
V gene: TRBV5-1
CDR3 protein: CASSLGLAGTETQYF

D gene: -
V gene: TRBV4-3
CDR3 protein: CASSQDAGFVTGELFF

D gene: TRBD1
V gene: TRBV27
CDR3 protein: CASTLWGQGGNVLTF

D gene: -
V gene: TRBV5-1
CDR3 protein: CASSLLAGPTSPYEQYF

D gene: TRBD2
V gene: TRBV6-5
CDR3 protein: CASGRASGIYEQYF